This TCR beta chain comes out of a study of TIL therapy for anti-PD-1-resistant metastatic lung cancer. Notes on the study in general: TIL cultures after expansion showed higher clonality and lower diversity than baseline tumor (median about 6% vs 30%).

The CDR3 consists of 19 residues. CDR1 and CDR2 (germline): SNHLY, FYNNEI. V shed 5 bases, J shed 0 bases, and the junction held 15 bases outside the gene matches. Indicated time point: pre-treatment sample, taken before nivolumab and TIL therapy. Pleural nodules or supraclavicular lymph nodes made up most of the excised metastases sampled. Sequencing used immunoSEQ v3. Libraries were sequenced to 2 million to 2.5 million read pairs (survey) or roughly 4.5-6 million (deep). This table comes from immunoSEQ multiplex PCR, and its TCRdb copy is limited to in-frame clones, with some not included. The sample lists several thousand clones, more than 70% occurring once. Regarding this clone: Its antigen is unidentified.

The TCR originated in a person between 25 and 79 years old with non-small cell lung cancer. Source: tumor tissue, taken at baseline. The chain has TRBV2 and TRBJ2-3; 9 bases fit TRBD2. CDR3 loop: CASSRLAEGRYSSTDTQYF. In DNA form, the CDR3 reads TGTGCCAGCAGTCGACTAGCGGAAGGTAGATATTCTAGCACAGATACGCAGTATTTT.